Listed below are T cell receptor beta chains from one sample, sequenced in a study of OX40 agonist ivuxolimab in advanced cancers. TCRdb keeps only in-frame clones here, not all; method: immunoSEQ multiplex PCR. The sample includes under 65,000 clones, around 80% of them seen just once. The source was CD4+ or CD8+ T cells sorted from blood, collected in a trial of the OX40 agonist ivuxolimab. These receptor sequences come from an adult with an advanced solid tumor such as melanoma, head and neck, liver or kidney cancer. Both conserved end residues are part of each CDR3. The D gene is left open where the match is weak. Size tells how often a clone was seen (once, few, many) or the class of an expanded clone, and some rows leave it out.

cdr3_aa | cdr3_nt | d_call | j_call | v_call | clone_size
CASSGETQYF | TGTGCCAGCAGCGGAGAGACCCAGTACTTC | NA | TRBJ2-5 | TRBV2 | NA
CAWSARSYEQYF | TGTGCCTGGAGTGCCCGGTCCTACGAGCAGTACTTC | NA | TRBJ2-7 | TRBV30 | NA
CSVVGALKLLMSPLHF | TGCAGCGTCGTGGGGGCGTTGAAACTACTAATGTCACCCCTCCACTTT | NA | TRBJ1-6 | TRBV29-1 | NA
CASTPGTGGRADNEQFF | TGTGCCAGCACCCCTGGCACGGGAGGGAGGGCAGACAATGAGCAGTTCTTC | TRBD2 | TRBJ2-1 | TRBV7-9 | medium-sized
CASSSGSRGNEQFF | TGCGCCAGCAGTAGCGGGAGCAGGGGCAATGAGCAGTTCTTC | TRBD2 | TRBJ2-1 | TRBV10-1 | NA
CASSLTGNYNSPLHF | TGCGCCAGCAGCTTGACAGGGAACTATAATTCACCCCTCCACTTT | NA | TRBJ1-6 | TRBV5-1 | NA
CASSPDGGGASDTQYF | TGCGCCAGCAGCCCGGATGGCGGGGGGGCCTCAGATACGCAGTATTTT | TRBD2 | TRBJ2-3 | TRBV5-1 | NA
CASSLHAGQGAPQYF | TGTGCCAGCAGTTTACACGCGGGACAGGGGGCGCCCCAGTACTTC | TRBD1 | TRBJ2-5 | TRBV28 | once
CASSSENLAGWVVMETQYF | TGTGCCAGCAGCTCAGAGAATTTAGCGGGATGGGTGGTTATGGAGACCCAGTACTTC | TRBD2 | TRBJ2-5 | TRBV11-2 | NA
CASSLSGDPYNEQFF | TGTGCCAGCTCATTATCAGGGGACCCCTACAATGAGCAGTTCTTC | NA | TRBJ2-1 | TRBV18 | few
CASSIRTGYMNTEAFF | TGTGCCAGTAGTATACGGACAGGGTACATGAACACTGAAGCTTTCTTT | TRBD1 | TRBJ1-1 | TRBV19 | NA
CASRPGQGGETQYF | TGTGCCAGCAGACCAGGACAGGGAGGGGAGACCCAGTACTTC | NA | TRBJ2-5 | TRBV6-1 | NA
CASSLVVAGAYEQYF | TGCGCCAGCAGCTTGGTGGTAGCGGGGGCCTACGAGCAGTACTTC | TRBD2 | TRBJ2-7 | TRBV5-1 | NA
CADYYAEAFF | TGTGCCGACTATTATGCCGAAGCTTTCTTT | NA | TRBJ1-1 | TRBV21-1 | NA
CASSKGTGAREQYF | TGCGCCAGCAGCAAAGGAACAGGAGCTCGCGAGCAGTACTTC | NA | TRBJ2-7 | TRBV5-1 | NA
CASSERGRGRNTEAFF | TGTGCCAGCAGTGAAAGGGGGCGAGGGCGGAACACTGAAGCTTTCTTT | TRBD1 | TRBJ1-1 | TRBV2 | NA